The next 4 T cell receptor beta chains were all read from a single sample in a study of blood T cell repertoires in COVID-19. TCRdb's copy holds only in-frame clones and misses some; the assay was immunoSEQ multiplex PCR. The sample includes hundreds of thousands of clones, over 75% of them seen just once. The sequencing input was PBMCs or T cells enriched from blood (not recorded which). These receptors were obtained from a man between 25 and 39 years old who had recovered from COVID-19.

The CDR3 DNA follows: TGTGCCAGCAGCTTTGTAACTAGCGGCACAGATACGCAGTATTTT. Translation gives CASSFVTSGTDTQYF. This chain uses TRBV7-2 with TRBJ2-3, with 7 bases that match TRBD2. The CDR3 length is 15 residues. J lost 1 base, V lost 3 bases, and 4 bases had no gene match. Germline-derived CDR1 and CDR2 are SGHTA and FQGNSA.

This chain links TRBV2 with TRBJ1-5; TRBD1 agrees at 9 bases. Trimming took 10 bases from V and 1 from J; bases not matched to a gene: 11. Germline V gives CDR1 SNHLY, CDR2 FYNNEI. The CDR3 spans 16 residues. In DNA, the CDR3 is TGTGCCATCCGGACAGGGGACCCCGGGAGCAATCAGCCCCAGCATTTT. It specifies CAIRTGDPGSNQPQHF.

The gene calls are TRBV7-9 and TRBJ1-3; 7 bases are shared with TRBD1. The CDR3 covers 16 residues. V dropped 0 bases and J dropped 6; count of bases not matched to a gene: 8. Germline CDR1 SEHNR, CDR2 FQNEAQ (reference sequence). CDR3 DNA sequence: TGTGCCAGCAGCTTAGCAATGCCGGGACAGCTAAACACCATATATTTT. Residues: CASSLAMPGQLNTIYF.

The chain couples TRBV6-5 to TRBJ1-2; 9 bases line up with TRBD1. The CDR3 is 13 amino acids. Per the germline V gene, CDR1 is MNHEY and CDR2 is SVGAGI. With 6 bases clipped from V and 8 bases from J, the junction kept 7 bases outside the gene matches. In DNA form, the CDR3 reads TGTGCCAGCAGACCAGGGACAGGGCTAGGCTACACCTTC. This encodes CASRPGTGLGYTF.